This T cell receptor (beta chain) was sequenced for a study of T cell responses to AZD1222 COVID-19 vaccine. The study, taken as a whole, reports: Repertoire samples came only from after the peak T cell response.

This clone was seen a single time. The antigen remains undetermined. Libraries were prepared by immunoSEQ multiplex PCR; TCRdb keeps only in-frame clonotypes and omits some of them. This table has roughly 150,000 clones, 90% appearing once. The receptor's source is an adult who received the AZD1222 COVID-19 vaccine. The sample consisted of peripheral blood, taken 28 days after the second AZD1222 dose.

CDR3 in DNA: TGTGCCAGCAGATTTATGACTAGCGGGGTTGATACGCAGTATTTT. Protein product: CASRFMTSGVDTQYF. The chain carries TRBV5-6 and TRBJ2-3; 11 bases are shared with TRBD2. The V gene end was trimmed by 5 bases and the J gene end by 6 bases; junction bases not matched to a gene: 8. Germline CDR1 SGHDT, CDR2 YYEEEE. This CDR3 has 15 amino acids.